The 5 T cell receptor delta chains below come from one sample, sequenced in a study of γδ T cells in repeated Plasmodium falciparum infection. TCRdb applied CATT to the multiplex PCR reads for clone calling. The sample holds 40,000 to 55,000 delta-chain clones, 1.9% seen once. Gammadelta T cells were flow-sorted from PBMC into Vgamma9/Vdelta2+ and Vdelta2-negative populations for bulk analysis. The sequencing input was gamma-delta T cells from blood. All receptors derive from a pool of human donors (malaria-infected and uninfected, not separated).

This clone was counted only a few times. TCRdb has a much larger clone's protein, which differs at residue 10 from the translation of this DNA, likely because of a read error; what is shown is the protein translated from the DNA. V is TRDV3 and J is TRDJ1; D perhaps matches TRDD2 (8 bases). No J segment appears in TCRdb, so it was assigned here by matching the sequence to germline. CDR3 length equals 22 residues. The germline V gene encodes CDR1 TVYSNPD and CDR2 GDNSRS (reference sequence). V dropped 1 base and J dropped 2 bases, with 38 bases sitting between them. CDR3 loop: CAFTDSSYSSTGAYGWTDKLIF. The CDR3 coding sequence is TGTGCCTTTACCGATTCTTCCTACAGTAGTACTGGGGCGTACGGGTGGACCGATAAACTCATCTTT.

This clone has a handful of counts. The mismatch at residue 7 between this DNA's translation and the TCRdb protein of a much larger clone likely reflects a read error; the protein shown is translated from the DNA. The genes are TRDV1 and TRDJ1; D not certain. This CDR3 comprises 13 residues. Trimming stripped 0 bases from V and 7 bases from J, with 9 bases between. CDR1 and CDR2 (germline): TSWWSYY, QGS. The CDR3: CALGELDVGKLIF. The CDR3 nucleotides are TGTGCTCTTGGGGAACTCGACGTGGGTAAACTCATCTTT.

This clone came up a few times. TCRdb's protein for this DNA is that of a much larger clone and differs from the translation at residue 19, likely a read error; the protein shown is the DNA translation. This chain joins TRDV3 and TRDJ1; 13 positions match TRDD3. As TCRdb names no J gene, one was assigned here on the basis of a DNA match to germline. The CDR3 has 23 residues. Germline lookup yields CDR1 TVYSNPD and CDR2 GDNSRS (reference sequence). CDR3 in DNA: TGTGCCTTTACCGGGGAGCCTCCTCCCGCTTACTGGGGGATACGCTTTTTAACCGGTAAACTCATCTTT. It encodes CAFTGEPPPAYWGIRFLTGKLIF.

As to this clone: A read error likely explains this, since a far larger clone differs by one base. The sample contains more than one DNA sequence encoding this CDR3. J is TRDJ1 and V is TRDV2, with 8 bases matching TRDD3. Assignment of the J gene here rests on matching the DNA to germline, because TCRdb gives none. CDR1 and CDR2 (germline): GEAIGNYY, EKD. This CDR3 is built from 18 residues. DNA for the CDR3: TGTGCCTGCGACACCGCCTACTGGGGGTCCGCCCGGGCCGATAAACTCATCTTT. It is translated as CACDTAYWGSARADKLIF.

Worth noting for this clone: Translating this DNA gives a protein that differs at residue 7 from the TCRdb one, which belongs to a much larger clone; a read error is likely, and the protein shown is this translation. V is TRDV2 and J is TRDJ1; D gene unclear. TCRdb offers no J gene call, so here the DNA was matched to germline to obtain one. Trimming removed 2 bases from V and 3 bases from J, with 9 bases in between. Germline V lookup: CDR1 GEAIGNYY, CDR2 EKD. This CDR3 has 13 residues. In nucleotides, the CDR3 is TGTGCCTGTGACAGAGGGACACCCGATAAACTCATCTTT. Its protein product is CACDRGTPDKLIF.